This paragraph covers one T cell receptor beta chain sequence. Its target is unknown. The same CDR3 also results from other DNA sequences found in this sample. The data were obtained in a study of cytomegalovirus exposure and HLA in healthy donors. Study findings and constraints: Some V segments, TRBV6-2 and TRBV6-3 among them, were indistinguishable and were therefore excluded. Sequencing had likely introduced a cluster of highly shared sequence variants as an artifact. Productive status was seen about 87% or about 30% of the time for most TCR beta V segments in an earlier analysis. Some public TCRs appeared in many individuals, while most sequences were rare.

Primers included in the PCR were 60 Vbeta and 13 Jbeta primers. Sequencing used immunoSEQ multiplex PCR; TCRdb keeps in-frame clones, though not all of them. The sample carries 100,000 to 120,000 clones, approximately 79% recorded once. The germline gives CDR1 MNHNS, CDR2 SASEGT. The CDR3 has 15 amino acids. The V segment lost 0 bases and the J segment 1 base; nucleotides outside the gene matches: 2. This chain connects TRBV6-1 to TRBJ2-5, with 7 bases aligning to TRBD2. The clonotype originates from a man aged 25 to 40 in good health and CMV-seropositive. Sequences were obtained from PBMCs. CDR3 in amino acids: CASSEAGTTQETQYF. The CDR3 DNA follows: TGTGCCAGCAGTGAAGCTGGGACTACCCAAGAGACCCAGTACTTC.